This TCR beta chain was documented in a study of cytomegalovirus exposure and HLA in healthy donors. The wider study: The roughly 110 validation repertoires used the same platform as the roughly 670 first-cohort repertoires, a later analysis reported.

The donors were members of the validation cohort comprising some 130 subjects, separate from the roughly 730-subject first cohort. The CDR3 contains 13 residues. The ends were cut back, 0 bases at V and 2 bases at J, with 8 bases in the middle. The germline V gene encodes CDR1 SQVTM and CDR2 ANQGSEA. Study-wide results and limits: Reportedly, diagnosis of cytomegalovirus status by the classifier showed high specificity and sensitivity. The study put under 200 TCR beta chains on its list as cytomegalovirus-associated.

Comments on this clone: Its target is not known.

The repertoire was sequenced with immunoSEQ multiplex PCR; TCRdb's copy has only in-frame clones and lacks some. The table has roughly 150,000 clones, under 90% seen once. This TCR came from a man aged 18 to 30 in good health and CMV-seropositive. Sequenced: PBMCs. This chain joins TRBV29-1 and TRBJ2-7; no firm D call. The CDR3 coding sequence is TGCAGCGTTGAAGACACGGTGACCTACGAGCAGTACTTC. Translated: CSVEDTVTYEQYF.